The 27 T cell receptor beta chains reported below all come from one sample, sequenced in a study of T cell repertoires in cytomegalovirus infection. Their cognate antigens are unknown. One entry per CDR3 protein results from TCRdb running MiXCR on the reads. The table lists approximately 34,000 distinct CDR3 sequences, approximately 52% of them singletons. Sequencing used CD8+ T cells from cultured PBMCs, obtained from culture after CMV antigen stimulation. Receptors were obtained from a human donor in good health (CMV status not recorded). Some clones in this sample may be carry-over from other donors' samples.

The rearrangement uses TRBV3-1 and TRBJ2-5; unclear D gene. This CDR3 spans 14 amino acids. From germline, CDR1 is LGHDT and CDR2 YNNKEL (reference sequence). Trimming took 4 bases from V and 1 from J, leaving 10 bases between them. The CDR3 reads CASSLMRSQETQYF. The CDR3 DNA is TGTGCCAGCAGCCTTATGCGATCCCAAGAGACCCAGTACTTC.

This clonotype was detected only a few times. This rearrangement joins TRBV6-8 to TRBJ1-1; D call uncertain. Germline V gene data show CDR1 as MNHGY and CDR2 as SAAAGT. Trimming shortened V by 7 bases and J by 3 bases, and 24 bases separated the two germline ends. The CDR3 covers 17 residues. The CDR3 region is CASTASLRALGDTEAFF. CDR3 nucleotide sequence: TGTGCCAGCACCGCATCCCTCCGGGCCTTGGGCGACACTGAAGCTTTCTTT.

The chain employs TRBV7-9 and TRBJ2-1; D might be TRBD1 (6 bases). The CDR3 is 16 amino acids. V lost 5 bases and J 8 bases, leaving 22 bases between the germline ends. The germline V gene has CDR1 SEHNR and CDR2 FQNEAQ (reference sequence). The CDR3 nucleotides are TGTGCCAGCAGCCAACCCCCGGGCCGACCAGGGGATGAGCAGTTCTTC. This codes for CASSQPPGRPGDEQFF.

The chain links TRBV27 to TRBJ1-1; the D gene is possibly TRBD1 (6 bases). CDR3 length: 13 residues. Deletions cut 3 bases from V and 6 bases from J, with 11 bases between. Germline CDR1 and CDR2: MNHEY and SMNVEV (reference sequence). The CDR3 coding sequence is TGTGCCAGCAGTTTGGGGGCGCGCTCTGAAGCTTTCTTT. Encoded protein: CASSLGARSEAFF.

The V gene is TRBV7-3, the J gene TRBJ2-2, with D unresolved. The CDR3 runs 14 residues. Trimming shortened V by 4 bases and J by 3 bases, and 9 bases separated the two germline ends. Germline V CDR1 and CDR2: SGHTA, FQGTGA. This CDR3 reads CASSYGSYTGELFF. In DNA, the CDR3 is TGTGCCAGCAGCTATGGGTCCTACACCGGGGAGCTGTTTTTT.

The genes are TRBV12-3 or TRBV12-4 and TRBJ2-7, with a tentative D call TRBD2 (6 bases). Trimming left V 1 base short and J 2 bases short, with 9 bases between. The CDR3 length is 14 residues. The chain's CDR3 is CASSLGGTPYEQYF. In DNA, the CDR3 is TGTGCCAGCAGTTTAGGCGGGACCCCCTACGAGCAGTACTTC.

The rearrangement joins TRBV12-3 or TRBV12-4 to TRBJ2-5; 7 bases are a match to TRBD1. V lost 7 bases, J lost 7 bases, and 15 bases stayed unmatched. The CDR3 is 15 residues long. CDR3: CASTLGTEDLWTQYF. DNA of the CDR3: TGTGCCAGCACCTTGGGGACAGAGGATCTCTGGACCCAGTACTTC.

This clonotype was found once. This chain links TRBV19 with TRBJ2-1, with D possibly being TRBD1 or TRBD2 (5 bases each). Trimming shortened V by 7 bases and J by 9 bases, and 10 bases separated the two germline ends. The germline gives CDR1 LNHDA, CDR2 SQIVND (reference sequence). The CDR3 sequence is 11 residues long. CDR3 in amino acids: CASISGGEQFF. The CDR3 DNA sequence: TGTGCCAGTATTTCTGGGGGTGAGCAGTTCTTC.

The chain carries TRBV24-1 and TRBJ1-5; 7 bases match TRBD1. The CDR3 covers 15 residues. Looked up from germline, CDR1 is KGHDR and CDR2 is SFDVKD. Trimming at V came to 4 bases and at J to 3 bases, leaving 5 bases not matched to a gene. CDR3 sequence (DNA): TGTGCCACCAGTGACCGGGACAGACCCAATCAGCCCCAGCATTTT. This sequence encodes CATSDRDRPNQPQHF.

The chain carries TRBV6-1 and TRBJ1-1; D gene ambiguous. Germline CDR1 MNHNS, CDR2 SASEGT. Trimming took off 5 bases at V and 4 bases at J, with 8 bases between the two ends. This CDR3 is 12 amino acids long. CDR3 amino acids: CASSQVVTEAFF. Here the CDR3 DNA reads TGTGCCAGCAGTCAGGTGGTCACTGAAGCTTTCTTT.

The chain has TRBV19 and TRBJ1-1, with unresolved D. The CDR3 length is 14 residues. Germline V gene data show CDR1 as LNHDA and CDR2 as SQIVND (reference sequence). V was trimmed by 5 bases and J by 5 bases, leaving 15 bases between them. CDR3: CASSPGEGVTEAFF. Written as DNA, the CDR3 is TGTGCCAGTAGTCCCGGTGAGGGAGTGACTGAAGCTTTCTTT.

The CDR3 region has the DNA TGTGCCAGCAGCACAACTAGCGGGGTACCGAGCTCCTACAATGAGCAGTTCTTC. It yields the protein CASSTTSGVPSSYNEQFF. V usage is TRBV7-8 and J usage is TRBJ2-1; TRBD2 aligns across 10 bases. V lost 5 bases to trimming and J lost 0 bases; unmatched junction nucleotides: 10. The CDR3 length is 18 residues. CDR1 is SGHVS and CDR2 is FQNEAQ in the germline V gene.

The rearrangement links TRBV7-2 to TRBJ2-1; TRBD1 matches 8 bases. V shed 5 bases, J shed 8 bases, and the junction held 8 bases outside the gene matches. Germline CDR1 is SGHTA and CDR2 is FQGNSA. The CDR3 is 14 amino acids. CDR3 sequence reads: CASSPADREDEQFF. For the CDR3, the DNA is TGTGCCAGCAGCCCCGCGGACAGGGAAGATGAGCAGTTCTTC. Supplemented by reference TRBV7-2 and TRBJ2-1, the full variable domain reads GAGVSQSPSNKVTEKGKDVELRCDPISGHTALYWYRQSLGQGLEFLIYFQGNSAPDKSGLPSDRFSAERTGGSVSTLTIQRTQQEDSAVYLCASSPADREDEQFFGPGTRLTVL.

The table lists this clonotype with a few counts. The chain carries TRBV14 and TRBJ2-3; D not certain. Per germline, CDR1 SGHDN and CDR2 FVKESK. The CDR3 runs to 14 residues. Trimming removed 1 base at V and 5 bases at J, with 10 bases between. CDR3 bases: TGTGCCAGCAGCCAAGTTGGCGGCATAGATACGCAGTATTTT. Protein product: CASSQVGGIDTQYF.

This sequence joins TRBV14 and TRBJ2-7; 14 bases line up with TRBD2. V lost 4 bases, J lost 1 base, and 3 bases stayed unmatched. This CDR3 spans 16 amino acids. CDR1 is SGHDN, CDR2 FVKESK, per germline. The CDR3 here is CASSPGLAGGSYEQYF. The DNA of the CDR3 is TGTGCCAGCAGCCCCGGACTAGCGGGGGGATCCTACGAGCAGTACTTC.

The chain joins TRBV7-8 to TRBJ2-7, with D unclear. V was trimmed by 1 base and J by 2 bases, leaving 6 bases between them. From germline, CDR1 is SGHVS and CDR2 FQNEAQ. The CDR3 sequence is 13 residues long. CDR3 sequence (DNA): TGTGCCAGCAGCTTAGACATAACCTACGAGCAGTACTTC. As protein: CASSLDITYEQYF.

The genes are TRBV28 and TRBJ2-5; 11 bases are shared with TRBD2. With 5 bases clipped from V and 2 bases from J, the junction kept 7 bases outside the gene matches. Germline CDR1 MDHEN, CDR2 SYDVKM. The CDR3 totals 16 residues. The CDR3 spells CASSLPGLAAQETQYF. The CDR3 coding sequence is TGTGCCAGCAGTCTTCCGGGACTAGCGGCTCAAGAGACCCAGTACTTC.

This clonotype appeared once. The V call is TRBV28, the J call TRBJ2-1, with 12 bases that match TRBD2. The CDR3 has 17 residues. Germline V gene lookup returns CDR1 MDHEN and CDR2 SYDVKM. J lost 2 bases, V lost 5 bases, and 7 bases had no gene match. DNA for the CDR3: TGTGCCAGCAGTACCCAATGGACTAGCGGGACCTACAATGAGCAGTTCTTC. It codes for CASSTQWTSGTYNEQFF.

This clonotype was counted between two and nine times. V and J are TRBV7-9 and TRBJ2-2, with D tentatively TRBD1 (6 bases). CDR1 SEHNR and CDR2 FQNEAQ come from the germline V gene (reference sequence). Trimming took 5 bases from V and 3 from J, leaving 13 bases between them. This CDR3 spans 15 amino acids. The CDR3 coding sequence is TGTGCCAGCAGCCTCAGGGACACTTACACCGGGGAGCTGTTTTTT. Its translation is CASSLRDTYTGELFF.

This clonotype came up a few times. V gene TRBV12-3 or TRBV12-4 combines with J gene TRBJ2-5; D perhaps matches TRBD1 (6 bases). Trimming stripped 5 bases from V and 2 bases from J, with 12 bases between. The CDR3 contains 14 residues. Written as DNA, the CDR3 is TGTGCCAGCAGTGTACTCGGACAGCAAGAGACCCAGTACTTC. Its protein product is CASSVLGQQETQYF.

Many counts were recorded for this clonotype. The rearrangement joins TRBV11-2 to TRBJ2-1; 10 positions agree with TRBD1. Trimming at V came to 4 bases and at J to 3 bases, leaving 12 bases not matched to a gene. Looked up from germline, CDR1 is SGHAT and CDR2 is FQNNGV. The CDR3 has 18 amino acids. The CDR3 DNA follows: TGTGCCAGCAGCTCAACGACAGGGGGCAAGACCTTCTACAATGAGCAGTTCTTC. Translating gives CASSSTTGGKTFYNEQFF.

V usage is TRBV27 and J usage is TRBJ1-2; D not certain. Germline loops: CDR1 MNHEY, CDR2 SMNVEV (reference sequence). V lost 5 bases to trimming and J lost 1 base, with 8 bases between them. This CDR3 contains 13 residues. For the CDR3, the DNA is TGTGCCAGCAGTCCCACAGTTAACTATGGCTACACCTTC. Translation gives CASSPTVNYGYTF.

This clonotype appeared a few times. The chain links TRBV7-8 to TRBJ1-2; perhaps TRBD1 as D (6 bases). The CDR3 consists of 15 residues. Germline loops: CDR1 SGHVS, CDR2 FQNEAQ. Trimming removed 0 bases from V and 4 bases from J, with 12 bases in between. The CDR3: CASSLAPGHLYGYTF. The DNA of the CDR3 is TGTGCCAGCAGCTTAGCGCCGGGACACCTCTATGGCTACACCTTC.

This clonotype showed up just a few times. This chain connects TRBV7-8 to TRBJ2-7; D ambiguous. With 2 bases removed from V and 7 bases from J, the gap between germline ends came to 9 bases. The length of the CDR3 is 12 residues. CDR1 and CDR2 from the germline V gene are SGHVS and FQNEAQ. CDR3 in amino acids: CASSLRTREQYF. The CDR3 DNA reads as TGTGCCAGCAGCTTAAGGACGAGGGAGCAGTACTTC.

In DNA, the CDR3 is TGTGCCAGTAGCCCGAGTGGGACAGGAGGCGGTCAGCCCCAGCATTTT. This translates into CASSPSGTGGGQPQHF. This chain links TRBV19 with TRBJ1-5; TRBD1 matches at 8 bases. V was pared by 6 bases and J by 6 bases, with 13 bases of the junction left unmatched. The CDR3 has 16 residues. Germline V lookup: CDR1 LNHDA, CDR2 SQIVND (reference sequence).

This clonotype is a singleton in its sample. The V gene is TRBV19, the J gene TRBJ1-1, with 8 bases matching TRBD1. V lost 6 bases, J lost 2 bases, and 5 bases stayed unmatched. Germline CDR1 and CDR2: LNHDA and SQIVND (reference sequence). The CDR3 is 14 amino acids. The CDR3 region is CASRGTGLNTEAFF. The CDR3 DNA sequence: TGTGCCAGTAGGGGGACAGGACTTAACACTGAAGCTTTCTTT.

The chain uses TRBV6-1 and TRBJ2-3; no clear D gene. CDR1 and CDR2 (germline): MNHNS, SASEGT. The CDR3 loop spans 14 amino acids. V shed 9 bases and J shed 0 bases, with 13 bases lying between them. The CDR3 sequence: CASRDGVSTDTQYF. The CDR3, as DNA: TGTGCCAGTCGCGATGGGGTTAGCACAGATACGCAGTATTTT.